The rows below give T cell receptor beta chains drawn from one sample of a study of blood T cell repertoires in COVID-19. TCRdb keeps only in-frame clones here, not all; method: immunoSEQ multiplex PCR. This table holds about 64,000 clones, roughly four fifths found once. Sample: peripheral blood. These receptors were taken from a man older than 75 with acute or convalescent COVID-19. The conserved cysteine and the conserved F or W are not part of the CDR3 here. Fields, in order: clone size, J gene, V gene, CDR3 protein. The size of a clone is reported for some rows only, either as once, few or many, or as a class for expanded clones.

>few|TRBJ2-7|TRBV7-9
ASSPHGGGLSYEQY
>-|TRBJ1-5|TRBV6-6
ASSPRRDRGSGQPQH
>-|TRBJ1-6|TRBV9
ASSVGIERWGSPLH
>-|TRBJ2-5|TRBV13
ASSPGQGAVQETQY
>-|TRBJ2-1|TRBV2
ASGQGGNEQF
>once|TRBJ1-4|TRBV6-6
ASSSLTKISEKLF
>-|TRBJ1-6|TRBV12-3/TRBV12-4
ASSLAPFPALH
>-|TRBJ1-1|TRBV27
ASSNRGLTEAF
>once|TRBJ1-2|TRBV30
AWSSDRGLYGYT
>-|TRBJ1-5|TRBV7-8
ASSFGRNQPQH
>-|TRBJ1-5|TRBV15
ATQNRGLNQPQH
>-|TRBJ2-2|TRBV5-4
ASSLARGAQTGELF
>-|TRBJ2-5|TRBV7-8
ASSPRQALQRTQY
>once|TRBJ2-7|TRBV3-1/TRBV3-2
ASSPPYSGFPSEQY
>-|TRBJ2-1|TRBV19
ASSMRGSEQF
>-|TRBJ2-5|TRBV6-5
ASRTPGSQETQY
>-|TRBJ1-4|TRBV18
ASLKTYGTGNEKLF
>-|TRBJ1-2|TRBV4-1
ASAQGNYGYT
>once|TRBJ1-2|TRBV7-8
ASSKGSTGDDSGDGYT
>-|TRBJ2-2|TRBV24-1
ATSDPGQNTGELF
>-|TRBJ2-1|TRBV2
ASSDPRNYNEQF
>-|TRBJ2-7|TRBV6-6
ASSPTGANLEQY
>few|TRBJ1-3|TRBV5-1
ASSSRTGSGNTIY
>-|TRBJ2-6|TRBV6-5
ASTNTGANVLT
>few|TRBJ2-7|TRBV3-1/TRBV3-2
ASSQGGRGGQY
>-|TRBJ2-3|TRBV5-5
ASSLLSLELTDTQY
>-|TRBJ2-2|TRBV7-8
ASSLERVNTGELF